This T cell receptor beta chain came from a study of vaccination and CD4 T cells after COVID-19. Study-wide results and caveats: Within the convalescent patients, spike mono-reactivity was found in 304 of 307 vaccine-specific clones.

The treatment was: approximately 9-day PBMC culture with coronavirus spike peptide pools or control peptides (ViraFEST assay). Germline V gives CDR1 MNHEY, CDR2 SVGAGI. This CDR3 region has 13 residues. With 4 bases removed from V and 5 bases from J, the gap between germline ends came to 12 bases. As regards this clonotype: Its antigen is not known.

The Oncomine TCR Beta short-read assay was applied to DNA of cultured CD4+ T cells. In TCRdb, the PCR reads were re-called with MiXCR into one record per CDR3 protein. The sample has tens of thousands of distinct CDR3 sequences; roughly two fifths are singletons. The chain combines TRBV6-5 with TRBJ2-7; D uncertain. The clonotype originates from a human donor who had recovered from COVID-19. The specimen sequenced was CD4+ T cells from blood, cultured in vitro. The CDR3 is CASSSTVVNEQYF. The CDR3 region has the DNA TGTGCCAGCAGTTCTACGGTAGTCAACGAGCAGTACTTC.